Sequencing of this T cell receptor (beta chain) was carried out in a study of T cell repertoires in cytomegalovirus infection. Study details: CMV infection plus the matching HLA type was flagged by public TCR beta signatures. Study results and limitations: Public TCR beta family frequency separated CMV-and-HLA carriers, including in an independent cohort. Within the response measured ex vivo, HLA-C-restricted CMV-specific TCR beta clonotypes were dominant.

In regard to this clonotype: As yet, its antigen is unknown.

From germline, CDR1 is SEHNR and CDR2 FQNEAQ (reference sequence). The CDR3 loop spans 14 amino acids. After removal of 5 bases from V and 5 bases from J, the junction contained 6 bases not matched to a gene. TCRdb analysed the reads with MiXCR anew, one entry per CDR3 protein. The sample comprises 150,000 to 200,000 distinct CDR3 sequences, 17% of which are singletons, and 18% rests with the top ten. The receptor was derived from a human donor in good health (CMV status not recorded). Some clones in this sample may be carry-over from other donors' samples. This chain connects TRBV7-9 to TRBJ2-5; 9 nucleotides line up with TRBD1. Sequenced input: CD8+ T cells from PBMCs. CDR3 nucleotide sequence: TGTGCCAGCAGCATCACCGGGACAGGGGAGACCCAGTACTTC. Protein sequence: CASSITGTGETQYF.